One and the same sample provided the 32 T cell receptor beta chains below, sequenced in a study of graft-versus-host responses after intestinal transplantation. The method was immunoSEQ multiplex PCR; TCRdb's version includes in-frame clones alone and lacks a portion of them. The table includes under 25,000 clones, roughly nine tenths detected once. The specimen was PBMCs, collected approximately 220 days after intestinal transplant. The receptors shown here come from a human patient who received an intestinal transplant, so some T cells may come from the graft donor.

The chain employs TRBV11-2 and TRBJ2-7, with unresolved D. This CDR3 has 11 amino acids. From germline, CDR1 is SGHAT and CDR2 FQNNGV. V lost 1 base, J lost 6 bases, and 4 bases lay in between. The CDR3 here is CASSLAGEQYF. CDR3 nucleotides: TGTGCCAGCAGCTTAGCCGGCGAGCAGTACTTC.

The rearrangement uses TRBV2 and TRBJ2-5; unclear D gene. Trimming cost V 7 bases and J 5 bases, with 20 bases left between them. Germline V gene lookup returns CDR1 SNHLY and CDR2 FYNNEI. This CDR3 contains 15 residues. The CDR3 DNA reads as TGTGCCAGCATCAACACCCCTAGGTTCCAGGAGACCCAGTACTTC. Its translation: CASINTPRFQETQYF. Full variable domain (remainder filled in from reference TRBV2 and TRBJ2-5): EPEVTQTPSHQVTQMGQEVILRCVPISNHLYFYWYRQILGQKVEFLVSFYNNEISEKSEIFDDQFSVERPDGSNFTLKIRSTKLEDSAMYFCASINTPRFQETQYFGPGTRLLVL.

This chain joins TRBV6-5 and TRBJ1-1, with 9 positions matching TRBD1. The CDR3 runs to 14 residues. V was clipped by 5 bases and J by 6 bases; unmatched bases: 7. CDR1 is MNHEY and CDR2 is SVGAGI in the germline V gene. The CDR3 loop reads CASSRTGGRAEAFF. DNA for the CDR3: TGTGCCAGCAGTCGTACAGGGGGCCGGGCTGAAGCTTTCTTT.

The chain combines TRBV9 with TRBJ2-1; 7 nucleotides line up with TRBD1. The ends lost 0 bases at V and 6 bases at J; junction bases unmatched: 3. The CDR3 has 14 residues. Germline V CDR1 and CDR2: SGDLS, YYNGEE. The DNA of the CDR3 is TGTGCCAGCAGCGTAGAGGGACAGAGCAATGAGCAGTTCTTC. Amino acid sequence: CASSVEGQSNEQFF. Drawing the rest from reference TRBV9 and TRBJ2-1, the complete variable domain is DSGVTQTPKHLITATGQRVTLRCSPRSGDLSVYWYQQSLDQGLQFLIQYYNGEERAKGNILERFSAQQFPDLHSELNLSSLELGDSALYFCASSVEGQSNEQFFGPGTRLTVL.

The chain uses TRBV6-5 and TRBJ2-7; D remains ambiguous. V lost 2 bases and J 2 bases, leaving 13 bases between the germline ends. CDR3 length: 15 amino acids. Germline CDR1 is MNHEY and CDR2 is SVGAGI. The CDR3 sequence: CASSYRPRAPYEQYF. The CDR3 DNA follows: TGTGCCAGCAGTTACCGCCCACGAGCCCCCTACGAGCAGTACTTC.

The chain links TRBV30 to TRBJ1-6; D is undetermined. Germline values: CDR1 GTSNPN, CDR2 SVGIG (reference sequence). This CDR3 contains 16 residues. Between the trimmed V and J ends, which lost 3 bases and 0 bases, there was a span of 12 bases. The CDR3 DNA reads TGTGCCTGGAGCATTGGTGGGGACTCCTATAATTCACCCCTCCACTTT. Residues: CAWSIGGDSYNSPLHF.

This clone was counted between two and nine times. The chain employs TRBV4-1 and TRBJ2-7; TRBD1 matches at 10 bases. The CDR3 is made up of 14 amino acids. Germline CDR1 reads MGHRA; CDR2 reads YSYEKL. Trimming took 4 bases from V and 3 from J; bases not matched to a gene: 3. CDR3 loop: CASSRGQGDYEQYF. Written as DNA, the CDR3 is TGCGCCAGCAGCCGAGGACAGGGGGACTACGAGCAGTACTTC.

Comment on this clone: A read error may account for a junction end that differs from germline. At the DNA level, this CDR3 is encoded by other sequences in the same sample as well. The CDR3 DNA follows: TGTGCTAGTGGGTTGGTTCGACTAGCGGGGGCCCCTGCGAACTCCTACAATGAGCAGTTCTTC. This gives the protein CASGLVRLAGAPANSYNEQFF. This chain joins TRBV12-5 and TRBJ2-1, with 12 bases identical to TRBD2. Germline assignment: CDR1 LGHNT and CDR2 FRNRAP. This CDR3 contains 21 residues.

This clone was recorded only once. This chain links TRBV5-1 with TRBJ1-1, with D uncertain. The germline V and J ends were trimmed by 0 bases and 7 bases, with 10 bases remaining between them. Germline V gene sequence: CDR1 SGHRS, CDR2 YFSETQ. This CDR3 is built from 13 residues. In DNA form, the CDR3 reads TGCGCCAGCAGCTTGGGCGGGAGAGGTGAAGCTTTCTTT. Translated: CASSLGGRGEAFF. Supplemented by reference TRBV5-1 and TRBJ1-1, the full variable domain reads KAGVTQTPRYLIKTRGQQVTLSCSPISGHRSVSWYQQTPGQGLQFLFEYFSETQRNKGNFPGRFSGRQFSNSRSEMNVSTLELGDSALYLCASSLGGRGEAFFGQGTRLTVV.

This rearrangement joins TRBV10-1 to TRBJ1-4; unclear D gene. The CDR3 has 13 residues. V lost 1 base and J 3 bases, leaving 3 bases between the germline ends. Germline CDR1 and CDR2: WNHNN and SYGVQD (reference sequence). The CDR3 is CASSEWANEKLFF. CDR3 nucleotide sequence: TGCGCCAGCAGTGAGTGGGCTAATGAAAAACTGTTTTTT.

The CDR3 coding sequence is TGTGCCATCCACAGGGGAAGGAACACTGAAGCTTTCTTT. Protein product: CAIHRGRNTEAFF. The chain employs TRBV6-1 and TRBJ1-1, with 7 nucleotides matching TRBD1. The CDR3 has 13 residues. Per the germline V gene, CDR1 is MNHNS and CDR2 is SASEGT. V lost 10 bases, J lost 1 base, and 6 bases stayed unmatched.

The table lists this clone with a count of one. The CDR3 DNA reads TGTGCCACCAGCGGCTCTAGGGGAGGGGGGACTGAAGCTTTCTTT. Its protein product is CATSGSRGGGTEAFF. The V gene is TRBV15, the J gene TRBJ1-1, with D maybe TRBD1 (6 bases). The CDR3 spans 15 residues. The germline gives CDR1 LNHNV, CDR2 YYDKDF (reference sequence). Trimming shortened V by 5 bases and J by 5 bases, and 18 bases separated the two germline ends. The variable domain in full, completed from reference TRBV15 and TRBJ1-1, reads DAMVIQNPRYQVTQFGKPVTLSCSQTLNHNVMYWYQQKSSQAPKLLFHYYDKDFNNEADTPDNFQSRRPNTSFCFLDIRSPGLGDTAMYLCATSGSRGGGTEAFFGQGTRLTVV.

About this clone itself: One end of the junction is discordant with germline, which a read error may explain. This sequence joins TRBV14 and TRBJ2-2; 7 bases match TRBD2. The germline V gene has CDR1 SGHDN and CDR2 FVKESK. The length of the CDR3 is 18 residues. This chain's CDR3 is CARSRRGGAGANTGELFF. The CDR3 DNA reads as TGTGCCCGCAGCCGAAGAGGCGGGGCGGGGGCGAACACCGGGGAGCTGTTTTTT.

This chain connects TRBV29-1 to TRBJ2-1, with TRBD2 identical over 8 bases. The CDR3 has 10 amino acids. From germline, CDR1 is SQVTM and CDR2 ANQGSEA. After removal of 3 bases from V and 15 bases from J, the junction contained 4 bases not matched to a gene. The CDR3 sequence: CSVDRGGLFF. The CDR3 bases are TGCAGCGTTGACCGGGGGGGCTTGTTCTTC.

The chain recombines TRBV11-3 with TRBJ2-3; no clear D. The V end was cut by 4 bases, the J end by 2 bases, with 4 bases between. Germline-derived CDR1 and CDR2 are SGHNT and YENEEA. This CDR3 is built from 12 residues. In DNA, the CDR3 is TGTGCCAGCAGCTGGATCACAGATACGCAGTATTTT. Translating gives CASSWITDTQYF.

This clone occurred a few times. V usage is TRBV5-6 and J usage is TRBJ1-1, with TRBD1 as a possible D gene (6 bases). Trimming took off 2 bases at V and 3 bases at J, with 17 bases between the two ends. There are 16 residues in the CDR3. Germline V gene sequence: CDR1 SGHDT, CDR2 YYEEEE. The CDR3 nucleotides read TGTGCCAGCAGCTTCCTTGGGGGCTTACGGGACACTGAAGCTTTCTTT. Translating gives CASSFLGGLRDTEAFF.

V gene TRBV9 combines with J gene TRBJ2-1; possible D gene TRBD1, 6 bases. The V gene lost 3 bases and the J gene lost 7 bases, with 17 bases spanning the gap. The germline V gene encodes CDR1 SGDLS and CDR2 YYNGEE. The CDR3 totals 15 residues. This CDR3 reads CASSAQTGFQNEQFF. The CDR3 nucleotides read TGTGCCAGCAGCGCCCAGACAGGTTTCCAAAATGAGCAGTTCTTC.

Comment on this clone: The sample contains more than one DNA sequence encoding this CDR3. The rearrangement uses TRBV12-5 and TRBJ2-7; TRBD2 matches 7 bases. CDR3 length equals 17 residues. The germline CDR1 and CDR2 sequences are LGHNT and FRNRAP. J was trimmed by 1 base and V by 2 bases; bases with no gene match: 11. This CDR3 reads CASGLPLPGGLSYEQYF. CDR3 sequence (DNA): TGTGCTAGTGGTTTGCCCCTCCCGGGGGGTCTGTCCTACGAGCAGTACTTC.

This chain uses TRBV5-4 with TRBJ2-7, with D tentatively TRBD2 (5 bases). The CDR3 is made up of 15 amino acids. In germline, CDR1 is SGHNT, CDR2 YYREEE (reference sequence). Trimming took 1 base from V and 1 from J, leaving 12 bases between them. The CDR3 DNA sequence: TGTGCCAGCAGCTTGAACGGGGTGGGGTCCTACGAGCAGTACTTC. Protein sequence: CASSLNGVGSYEQYF.

The rearrangement joins TRBV5-1 to TRBJ2-6; D is ambiguous. In germline, CDR1 is SGHRS, CDR2 YFSETQ. The CDR3 sequence is 17 residues long. Trimming removed 4 bases from V and 0 bases from J, with 14 bases in between. The CDR3 DNA reads TGCGCCAGCAGCCGTTCCCGGGTCTTCTCTGGGGCCAACGTCCTGACTTTC. It is translated as CASSRSRVFSGANVLTF.

The V call is TRBV7-6, the J call TRBJ2-1; TRBD2 matches 11 bases. In germline, CDR1 is SGHVS, CDR2 FNYEAQ. The V and J ends lost 5 bases and 6 bases, in that order; junction bases with no gene match: 9. There are 16 residues in the CDR3. CDR3 in DNA: TGTGCCAGCAGCCTCCCCACTAGCGGGGGAGTCAATGAGCAGTTCTTC. It codes for CASSLPTSGGVNEQFF.

The chain links TRBV7-8 to TRBJ2-7; TRBD2 agrees at 16 bases. The CDR3 runs to 17 residues. CDR1 and CDR2 (germline): SGHVS, FQNEAQ. V shed 5 bases and J 5 bases; nucleotides not matched to a gene: 9. CDR3 DNA: TGTGCCAGCAGCCCGGGACTAGCGGGGGGGTTGGTCAACGAGCAGTACTTC. Amino acids: CASSPGLAGGLVNEQYF.

The V call is TRBV6-6, the J call TRBJ1-5, with 8 bases matching TRBD1. The germline V gene encodes CDR1 MNHNY and CDR2 SVGAGI (reference sequence). The junction had 10 bases not matched to a gene; V was cut back by 6 bases and J by 6 bases. The CDR3 is 15 residues long. CDR3 sequence (DNA): TGTGCCAGCAGGCCTGGGACAGGTGAAGGTCAGCCCCAGCATTTT. Translation gives CASRPGTGEGQPQHF.

This chain connects TRBV10-1 to TRBJ2-1, with D possibly matching TRBD2 (6 bases). V was cut by 3 bases and J by 4 bases, with 10 bases left in between. This CDR3 is built from 14 residues. The V gene's germline CDR1 is WNHNN and CDR2 SYGVQD (reference sequence). DNA of the CDR3: TGCGCCAGCAGTGAAGGGGCGGGATACAATGAGCAGTTCTTC. Translation gives CASSEGAGYNEQFF.

V and J are TRBV5-1 and TRBJ1-3; 8 positions match TRBD1. The germline V gene encodes CDR1 SGHRS and CDR2 YFSETQ. The CDR3 contains 15 residues. V dropped 4 bases and J dropped 4; count of bases not matched to a gene: 7. CDR3 bases: TGCGCCAGCAGCCCGGGACAGGTGGGAGGAAACACCATATATTTT. It codes for CASSPGQVGGNTIYF.

CDR3 nucleotide sequence: TGTGCCAGCAGTGAAGCGAGGACCGGGACAGGGAGATACGAGCAGTACTTC. Translation gives CASSEARTGTGRYEQYF. The J gene is TRBJ2-7, the V gene TRBV2; 9 bases are a match to TRBD1. The CDR3 sequence is 17 residues long. CDR1 SNHLY and CDR2 FYNNEI come from the germline V gene. Losses at the gene ends were 0 bases for V and 4 bases for J; bases not matched to a gene: 10.

The rearrangement links TRBV6-6 to TRBJ1-6, with D tentatively TRBD1 (5 bases). CDR1 is MNHNY, CDR2 SVGAGI, per germline (reference sequence). Trimming cost V 7 bases and J 16 bases, with 14 bases left between them. The CDR3 has 11 residues. The CDR3 protein is CASTGGVVLHF. Written as DNA, the CDR3 is TGTGCCAGCACCGGAGGGGTGGTGCTCCACTTT.

This chain's CDR3 is CASIHPRDRRQGARGMNTEAFF. The CDR3 DNA reads as TGTGCCAGTATTCACCCCCGGGACAGGCGTCAGGGGGCACGGGGTATGAACACTGAAGCTTTCTTT. The chain has TRBV19 and TRBJ1-1, with 8 positions matching TRBD1. V gave up 7 bases and J gave up 0 bases; unmatched junction bases: 28. There are 22 residues in the CDR3. Germline V gives CDR1 LNHDA, CDR2 SQIVND (reference sequence).

This CDR3 reads CASSQDIRNQPQHF. DNA for the CDR3: TGCGCCAGCAGCCAAGATATAAGAAATCAGCCCCAGCATTTT. The chain employs TRBV4-1 and TRBJ1-5; no definite D call. The CDR3 length is 14 residues. Germline V gene sequence: CDR1 MGHRA, CDR2 YSYEKL. Trimming pared 0 bases from V and 4 bases from J, leaving 7 bases between.

This chain links TRBV7-2 with TRBJ1-1; no reliable D call. Trimming took 5 bases from V and 4 from J, leaving 8 bases between them. Germline loops: CDR1 SGHTA, CDR2 FQGNSA. The CDR3 spans 12 residues. The CDR3 DNA is TGTGCCAGCAGCCCTCGGGTCACTGAAGCTTTCTTT. It yields the protein CASSPRVTEAFF. Supplemented by reference TRBV7-2 and TRBJ1-1, the full variable domain reads GAGVSQSPSNKVTEKGKDVELRCDPISGHTALYWYRQSLGQGLEFLIYFQGNSAPDKSGLPSDRFSAERTGGSVSTLTIQRTQQEDSAVYLCASSPRVTEAFFGQGTRLTVV.

V is TRBV9 and J is TRBJ2-5; D call uncertain. The CDR3 contains 14 residues. Per germline, CDR1 SGDLS and CDR2 YYNGEE. The V and J ends lost 0 bases and 0 bases respectively, with 6 bases between them. Written as DNA, the CDR3 is TGTGCCAGCAGCGTAGAAGGCGACCAAGAGACCCAGTACTTC. This sequence encodes CASSVEGDQETQYF.

The rearrangement links TRBV5-1 to TRBJ1-6; D gene uncertain. Trimming removed 2 bases from V and 7 bases from J, with 4 bases in between. This CDR3 has 12 residues. Germline CDR1 is SGHRS and CDR2 is YFSETQ. The CDR3 sequence: CASSLENSPLHF. CDR3 DNA: TGCGCCAGCAGCTTAGAAAATTCACCCCTCCACTTT.